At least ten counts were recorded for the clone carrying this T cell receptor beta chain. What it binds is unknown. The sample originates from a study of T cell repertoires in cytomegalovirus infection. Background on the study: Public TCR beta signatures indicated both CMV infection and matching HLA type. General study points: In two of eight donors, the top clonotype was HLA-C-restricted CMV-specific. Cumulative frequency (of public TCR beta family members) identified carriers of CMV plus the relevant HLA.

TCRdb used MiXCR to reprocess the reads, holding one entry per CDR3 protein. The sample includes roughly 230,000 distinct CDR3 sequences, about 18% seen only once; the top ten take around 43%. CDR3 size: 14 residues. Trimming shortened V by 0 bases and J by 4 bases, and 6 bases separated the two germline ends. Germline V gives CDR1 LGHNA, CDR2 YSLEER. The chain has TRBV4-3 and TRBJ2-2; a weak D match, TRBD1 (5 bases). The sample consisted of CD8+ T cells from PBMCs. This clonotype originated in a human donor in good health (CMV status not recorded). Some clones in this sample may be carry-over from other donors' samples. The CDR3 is CASSQDRGTGELFF. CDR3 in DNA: TGCGCCAGCAGCCAAGATAGGGGCACCGGGGAGCTGTTTTTT.